The 17 T cell receptor beta chains below all came from one sample that was sequenced in a study of T cells in Graves' hyperthyroidism and ophthalmopathy (dated by TCRdb to about 2019). Libraries came from multiplex PCR. The data were produced on an Illumina HiSeq 2000. TCR beta CDR3 regions were amplified from RNA transcripts. The first round of RT-PCR for the TCR CDR3 was performed with the HTBI primer set and the Qiagen OneStep RT-PCR kit. TCRdb's own reprocessing of the public reads used fastp at Q25 and MiXCR and kept productive beta chains. For every CDR3 protein sequence, its rows merge into one entry that carries the most common genes and DNA. The sample table shows approximately 690,000 distinct CDR3 sequences, and approximately 14% are seen once. Around 13% of the sample comes from the top ten. Sequencing used blood. These receptors were taken from a woman in her forties or fifties with Graves' ophthalmopathy.

This clonotype occurred many times. This chain uses TRBV9 with TRBJ2-2; D remains ambiguous. V lost 4 bases and J lost 3, with 7 bases in between. From germline, CDR1 is SGDLS and CDR2 YYNGEE. The CDR3 covers 13 residues. CDR3 sequence: CASSQRYTGELFF. CDR3 coding DNA: TGTGCCAGCAGCCAGCGATACACCGGGGAGCTGTTTTTT.

With respect to this clonotype: A read error may be the cause here, since a much bigger clone is one base away. This chain joins TRBV7-9 and TRBJ2-5, with a possible D match to TRBD2 (5 bases). This CDR3 comprises 16 residues. Germline values: CDR1 SEHNR, CDR2 FQNEAQ (reference sequence). Trimming cost V 5 bases and J 2 bases, with 18 bases left between them. The CDR3 protein is CASSPYLACGQETQYF. The CDR3 DNA follows: TGTGCCAGCAGCCCGTACTTAGCGTGTGGGCAAGAGACCCAGTACTTC.

This clonotype was seen at least ten times. The V and J genes are TRBV7-3 and TRBJ2-7; the D is unclear. V lost 5 bases and J lost 1, with 12 bases in between. CDR1 and CDR2 (germline): SGHTA, FQGTGA. The CDR3 sequence is 14 residues long. In DNA form, the CDR3 reads TGTGCCAGCAGCCCTAGGGCCAGTTCCTACGAGCAGTACTTC. Translation gives CASSPRASSYEQYF.

This clonotype was seen many times. This rearrangement joins TRBV20-1 to TRBJ2-1, with 12 nucleotides matching TRBD1. CDR3 length: 14 residues. V was pared by 2 bases and J by 7 bases, with 3 bases of the junction left unmatched. Per germline, CDR1 DFQATT and CDR2 SNEGSKA (reference sequence). CDR3 coding DNA: TGCAGTGCTAGACGGGACAGGGGGCTTAATGAGCAGTTCTTC. Translated: CSARRDRGLNEQFF.

At least ten counts were recorded for this clonotype. The chain carries TRBV7-2 and TRBJ2-3; 7 nucleotides match TRBD2. CDR3 size: 16 residues. With 1 base clipped from V and 2 bases from J, the junction kept 6 bases outside the gene matches. CDR1 SGHTA and CDR2 FQGNSA come from the germline V gene. The CDR3 bases are TGTGCCAGCAGCTTAGTTGCGGGAGACGTCACAGATACGCAGTATTTT. It yields the protein CASSLVAGDVTDTQYF.

The chain is built from TRBV5-1 and TRBJ2-2; 11 nucleotides agree with TRBD2. The CDR3 covers 17 residues. J lost 0 bases, V lost 3 bases, and 4 bases had no gene match. Germline CDR1 SGHRS, CDR2 YFSETQ. The CDR3 sequence is CASSWASGRSNTGELFF. The CDR3 DNA reads as TGCGCCAGCAGCTGGGCTAGCGGGAGGTCGAACACCGGGGAGCTGTTTTTT. The full variable domain, its missing parts supplied by reference TRBV5-1 and TRBJ2-2, is KAGVTQTPRYLIKTRGQQVTLSCSPISGHRSVSWYQQTPGQGLQFLFEYFSETQRNKGNFPGRFSGRQFSNSRSEMNVSTLELGDSALYLCASSWASGRSNTGELFFGEGSRLTVL.

The chain uses TRBV6-2 or TRBV6-3 and TRBJ1-2; D remains ambiguous. CDR3 length: 12 residues. Trimming stripped 5 bases from V and 4 bases from J, with 8 bases between. Germline values: CDR1 MNHEY, CDR2 SVGEGT. The CDR3 region is CASSRSSYGYTF. As DNA, the CDR3 is TGTGCCAGCAGTCGCAGCTCCTATGGCTACACCTTC.

This clonotype came up many times. The chain recombines TRBV6-1 with TRBJ1-2; TRBD1 might be the D (6 bases). The CDR3 sequence is 14 residues long. Germline V gene sequence: CDR1 MNHNS, CDR2 SASEGT. Trimming shortened V by 3 bases and J by 6 bases, and 14 bases separated the two germline ends. The CDR3 nucleotides read TGTGCCAGCAGTGAGGGGGGCGGTGAAGATGGCTACACCTTC. Encoded protein: CASSEGGGEDGYTF.

This clonotype was detected many times. CDR3 loop: CSVAGTMNTEAFF. The CDR3 coding sequence is TGCAGCGTTGCGGGGACAATGAACACTGAAGCTTTCTTT. The genes are TRBV29-1 and TRBJ1-1; D might be TRBD1 (6 bases). The CDR3 is made up of 13 amino acids. Trimming removed 4 bases at V and 0 bases at J, with 9 bases between. CDR1 is SQVTM and CDR2 is ANQGSEA in the germline V gene.

This clonotype was counted only a few times. The chain employs TRBV27 and TRBJ2-5; D may be TRBD1 or TRBD2 (5 bases each). This CDR3 is 19 amino acids long. Germline-derived CDR1 and CDR2 are MNHEY and SMNVEV (reference sequence). V shed 5 bases and J shed 1 base, with 26 bases lying between them. Written as DNA, the CDR3 is TGTGCCAGCAGTCCTCAACCCCCCCGACAGCTAGCTCGCCAAGAGACCCAGTACTTC. The encoded protein is CASSPQPPRQLARQETQYF.

This rearrangement joins TRBV19 to TRBJ1-5, with a possible D match to TRBD1 (5 bases). This CDR3 spans 16 amino acids. V was pared by 5 bases and J by 5 bases, with 19 bases between. CDR1 and CDR2 (germline): LNHDA, SQIVND (reference sequence). The CDR3 spells CASSHPQGWKDQPQHF. The CDR3 region has the DNA TGTGCCAGTAGTCACCCCCAGGGTTGGAAGGATCAGCCCCAGCATTTT.

The sample holds many counts of this clonotype. The chain combines TRBV24-1 with TRBJ2-1; 14 bases align to TRBD2. CDR1 and CDR2 from the germline V gene are KGHDR and SFDVKD. The CDR3 totals 16 residues. After removal of 7 bases from V and 7 bases from J, the junction contained 8 bases not matched to a gene. The CDR3 DNA is TGTGCCACCAGCTCTCCGGGACTAGCGGGAGTTAATGAGCAGTTCTTC. This gives the protein CATSSPGLAGVNEQFF.

This rearrangement joins TRBV20-1 to TRBJ2-1; 10 positions match TRBD2. The CDR3 length is 17 residues. V was clipped by 0 bases and J by 6 bases; unmatched bases: 11. Germline V gives CDR1 DFQATT, CDR2 SNEGSKA (reference sequence). The CDR3 here is CSAREGSGRPKSNEQFF. In DNA form, the CDR3 reads TGCAGTGCTAGAGAAGGTAGCGGGAGGCCCAAAAGCAATGAGCAGTTCTTC.

This clonotype came up many times. J is TRBJ2-3 and V is TRBV6-2 or TRBV6-3, with 16 bases fitting TRBD2. Germline V gene lookup returns CDR1 MNHEY and CDR2 SVGEGT. This CDR3 has 18 residues. V was clipped by 2 bases and J by 5 bases; unmatched bases: 7. CDR3 sequence reads: CASSYTEGTSGREDTQYF. DNA of the CDR3: TGTGCCAGCAGTTACACGGAGGGGACTAGCGGGAGGGAAGATACGCAGTATTTT.

The chain is built from TRBV12-3 or TRBV12-4 and TRBJ2-1, with TRBD2 as a possible D gene (6 bases). This CDR3 comprises 16 residues. V lost 3 bases, J lost 4 bases, and 16 bases lay in between. The DNA for the CDR3 is TGTGCCAGCAGTTTGCCCGGGACTCCCTTATACAATGAGCAGTTCTTC. It specifies CASSLPGTPLYNEQFF.

The J gene is TRBJ2-1, the V gene TRBV14, with D unresolved. Between the trimmed V and J ends, which lost 1 base and 8 bases, there was a span of 6 bases. Germline-derived CDR1 and CDR2 are SGHDN and FVKESK. The CDR3 is 12 amino acids. CDR3 residues: CASSQVWYEQFF. The DNA for the CDR3 is TGTGCCAGCAGCCAAGTATGGTATGAGCAGTTCTTC. The full variable domain, rest sourced from reference TRBV14 and TRBJ2-1, is EAGVTQFPSHSVIEKGQTVTLRCDPISGHDNLYWYRRVMGKEIKFLLHFVKESKQDESGMPNNRFLAERTGGTYSTLKVQPAELEDSGVYFCASSQVWYEQFFGPGTRLTVL.

At least ten counts were recorded for this clonotype. This rearrangement joins TRBV28 to TRBJ2-7; 12 nucleotides agree with TRBD2. The CDR3 is made up of 16 amino acids. The V gene's germline CDR1 is MDHEN and CDR2 SYDVKM. Trimming at V came to 6 bases and at J to 3 bases, leaving 9 bases not matched to a gene. CDR3 sequence: CASRSKTSGSFYEQYF. The CDR3 region has the DNA TGTGCCAGCAGAAGCAAGACTAGCGGGAGTTTCTACGAGCAGTACTTC.